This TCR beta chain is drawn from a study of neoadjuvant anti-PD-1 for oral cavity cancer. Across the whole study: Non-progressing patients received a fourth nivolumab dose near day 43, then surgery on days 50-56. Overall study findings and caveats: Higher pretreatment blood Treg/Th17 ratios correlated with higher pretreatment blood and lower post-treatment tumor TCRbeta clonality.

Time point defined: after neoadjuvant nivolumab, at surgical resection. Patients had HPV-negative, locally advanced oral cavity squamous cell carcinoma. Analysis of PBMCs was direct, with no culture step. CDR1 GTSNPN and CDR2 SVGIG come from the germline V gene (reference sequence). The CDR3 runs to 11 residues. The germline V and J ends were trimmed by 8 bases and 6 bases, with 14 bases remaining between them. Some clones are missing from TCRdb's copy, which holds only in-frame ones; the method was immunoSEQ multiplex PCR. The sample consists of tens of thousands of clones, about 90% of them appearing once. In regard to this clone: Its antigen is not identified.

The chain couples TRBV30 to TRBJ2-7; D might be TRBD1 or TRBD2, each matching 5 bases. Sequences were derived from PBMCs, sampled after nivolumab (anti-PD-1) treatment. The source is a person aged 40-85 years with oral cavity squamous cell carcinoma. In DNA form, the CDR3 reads TGTGCCGGCAACCGGGGCCTCGAGCAGTACTTC. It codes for CAGNRGLEQYF. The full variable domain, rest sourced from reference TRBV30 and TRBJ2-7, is SQTIHQWPATLVQPVGSPLSLECTVEGTSNPNLYWYRQAAGRGLQLLFYSVGIGQISSEVPQNLSASRPQDRQFILSSKKLLLSDSGFYLCAGNRGLEQYFGPGTRLTVT.